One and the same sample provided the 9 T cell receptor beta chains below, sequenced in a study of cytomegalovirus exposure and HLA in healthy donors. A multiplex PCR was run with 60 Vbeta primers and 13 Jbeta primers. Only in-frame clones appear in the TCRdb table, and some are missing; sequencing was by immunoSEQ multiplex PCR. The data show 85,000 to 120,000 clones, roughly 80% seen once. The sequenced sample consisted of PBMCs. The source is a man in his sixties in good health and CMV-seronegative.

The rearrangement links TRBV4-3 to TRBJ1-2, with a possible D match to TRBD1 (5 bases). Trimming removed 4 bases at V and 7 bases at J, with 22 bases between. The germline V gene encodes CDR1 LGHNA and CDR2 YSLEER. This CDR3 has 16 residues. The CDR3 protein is CASSLARLGTLGGYTF. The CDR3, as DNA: TGCGCCAGCAGCCTCGCGAGGTTGGGGACTTTGGGTGGCTACACCTTC.

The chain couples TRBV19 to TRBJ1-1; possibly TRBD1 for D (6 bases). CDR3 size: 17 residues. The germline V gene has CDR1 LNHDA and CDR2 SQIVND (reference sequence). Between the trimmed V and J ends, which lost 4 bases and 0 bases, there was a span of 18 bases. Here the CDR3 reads CASSNDFGQSMNTEAFF. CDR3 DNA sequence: TGTGCCAGTAGTAACGATTTCGGACAGAGCATGAACACTGAAGCTTTCTTT.

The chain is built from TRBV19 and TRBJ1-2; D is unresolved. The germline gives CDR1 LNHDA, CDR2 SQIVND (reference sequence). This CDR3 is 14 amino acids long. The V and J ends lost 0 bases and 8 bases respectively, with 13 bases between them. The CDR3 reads CASSIDRTPGGYTF. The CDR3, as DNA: TGTGCCAGTAGTATAGATCGGACTCCGGGGGGCTACACCTTC.

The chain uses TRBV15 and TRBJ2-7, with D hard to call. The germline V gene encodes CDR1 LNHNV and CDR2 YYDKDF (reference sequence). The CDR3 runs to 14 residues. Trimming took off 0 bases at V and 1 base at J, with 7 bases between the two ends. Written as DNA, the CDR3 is TGTGCCACCAGCAGAGAGCGCCATTCCTACGAGCAGTACTTC. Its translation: CATSRERHSYEQYF.

Here the CDR3 DNA reads TGCGCCAGCAGCCAAGAGCGGGGGGATACGCAGTATTTT. The encoded protein is CASSQERGDTQYF. The genes are TRBV4-1 and TRBJ2-3, with 7 nucleotides matching TRBD2. With V trimmed by 0 bases and J by 6 bases, 0 bases remained unmatched. Germline V CDR1 and CDR2: MGHRA, YSYEKL. This CDR3 is built from 13 residues.

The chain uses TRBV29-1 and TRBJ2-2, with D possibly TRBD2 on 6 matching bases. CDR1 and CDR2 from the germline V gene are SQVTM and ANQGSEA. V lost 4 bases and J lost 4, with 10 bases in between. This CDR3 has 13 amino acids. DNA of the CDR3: TGCAGCGTTGGGAGGGTGAGCACCGGGGAGCTGTTTTTT. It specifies CSVGRVSTGELFF.

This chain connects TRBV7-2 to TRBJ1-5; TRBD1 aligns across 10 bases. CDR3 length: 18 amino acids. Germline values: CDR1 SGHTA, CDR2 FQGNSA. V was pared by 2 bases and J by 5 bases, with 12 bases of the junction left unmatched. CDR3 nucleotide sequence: TGTGCCAGCAGCTTATTCTTCCGTGGGACAGGGGTTGATCAGCCCCAGCATTTT. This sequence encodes CASSLFFRGTGVDQPQHF.

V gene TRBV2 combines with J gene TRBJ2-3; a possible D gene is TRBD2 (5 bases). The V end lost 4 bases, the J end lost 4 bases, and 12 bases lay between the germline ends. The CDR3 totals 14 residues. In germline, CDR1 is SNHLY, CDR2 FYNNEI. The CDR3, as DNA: TGTGCCAGCAGTGCCTTGGGAGTCCCAGATACGCAGTATTTT. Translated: CASSALGVPDTQYF.

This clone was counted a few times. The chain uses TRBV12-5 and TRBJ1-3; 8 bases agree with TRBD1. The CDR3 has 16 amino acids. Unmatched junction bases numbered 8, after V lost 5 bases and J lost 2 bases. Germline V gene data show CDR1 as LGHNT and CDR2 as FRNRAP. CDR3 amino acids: CASGPGQGLAGNTIYF. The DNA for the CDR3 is TGTGCTAGTGGTCCCGGACAGGGATTAGCTGGAAACACCATATATTTT.